This T cell receptor (beta chain) was sequenced for a study of cytomegalovirus exposure and HLA in healthy donors (dated 2017 in TCRdb). About the investigation overall: According to a later analysis, one platform produced both the 120 validation repertoires and the 670 or so repertoires of the first cohort. The study aimed to test whether signatures of past pathogen exposure could be identified by cataloging public T cell receptors. In addition to the first cohort of about 650 subjects, a separate validation cohort of some 120 different subjects was used. To predict cytomegalovirus infection status, the study combined high-throughput TCR immunosequencing, statistical association of individual TCRs with disease status, and machine learning. What the work shows at the level of the full study, not this receptor alone: Subsequent analysis determined that TCRs grouped into clusters in the first cohort also showed a tendency toward co-occurrence across the roughly 120 validation repertoires, and 85% to 95% of cluster scores exceeded 0. The study gave a list of some 150 TCR beta chains associated with cytomegalovirus. Three of the identified cytomegalovirus-associated TCR beta chains were confirmed in vitro to be specific for cytomegalovirus antigens. Most TCR sequences were seen in very few donors, while some public TCRs were found in many individuals. The classifier was reported to diagnose cytomegalovirus status with high specificity and sensitivity in both the original cohort and the validation cohort. It was suggested by the authors that the approach could potentially be generalized to other disease states and immunological phenotypes. A later analysis lacked HLA typing for the validation cohort, so it scored co-occurrence in that cohort across all 130 or so repertoires.

With regard to this clone: This clone's antigen is unknown. Per-nucleotide qualities are absent, and no much larger clonotype sits a single base away. Different DNA sequences within this sample yield the same CDR3.

Separate from the roughly 700-subject first cohort, the validation cohort of 90 to 150 subjects was the group to which the donors belonged. The protocol used for the library was the immunoSEQ multiplex PCR assay. For the original study's pipeline: A statistical classification framework was built to diagnose cytomegalovirus status from the catalog of TCR beta chain sequences. Held by TCRdb, this immuneACCESS table contains in-frame sequences only and omits some clones. Under half of the omission traces to an unresolved V gene where checked; the cause of the rest is unknown. From that table come the V and J calls and clone size; the DNA was used to work out D and trimming. This sample lists 90,000 or so clones; 85% were detected once. The biggest ten clones account for more than 20% of the sample. Taken from the germline V gene, the CDR1 and CDR2 loops are SGHAT and FQNNGV. The V end loses 2 bases and the J end loses 6 bases, and a stretch of 8 bases separates them. CDR3 length: 13 amino acids, cysteine to phenylalanine. Solely the CDR3 DNA is kept, with 39 bases framed from the first base.

Recombination connected TRBV11-2 to TRBJ2-1, with the D gene call left open. The sample consisted of PBMCs. The origin of this receptor is a man aged 18 to 29 in good health and CMV-seropositive. In nucleotides, the sequence is TGTGCCAGCAGCTTAAGTAGTAGCAATGAGCAGTTCTTC. This encodes CASSLSSSNEQFF.